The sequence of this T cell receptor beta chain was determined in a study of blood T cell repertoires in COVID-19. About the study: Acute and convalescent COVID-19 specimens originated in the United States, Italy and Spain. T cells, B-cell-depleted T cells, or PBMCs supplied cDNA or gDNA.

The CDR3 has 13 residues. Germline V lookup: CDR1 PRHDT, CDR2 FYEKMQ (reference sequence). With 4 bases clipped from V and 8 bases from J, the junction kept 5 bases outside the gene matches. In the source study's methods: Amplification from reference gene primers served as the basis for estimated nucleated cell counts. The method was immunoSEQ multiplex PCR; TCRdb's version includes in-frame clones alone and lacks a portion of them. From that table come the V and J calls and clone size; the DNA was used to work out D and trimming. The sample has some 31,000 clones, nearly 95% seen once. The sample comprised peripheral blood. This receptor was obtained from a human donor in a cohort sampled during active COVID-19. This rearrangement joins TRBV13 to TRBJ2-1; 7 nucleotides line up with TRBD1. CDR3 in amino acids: CASSSDRVYEQFF. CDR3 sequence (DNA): TGTGCCAGCAGCTCCGACAGGGTATATGAGCAGTTCTTC.